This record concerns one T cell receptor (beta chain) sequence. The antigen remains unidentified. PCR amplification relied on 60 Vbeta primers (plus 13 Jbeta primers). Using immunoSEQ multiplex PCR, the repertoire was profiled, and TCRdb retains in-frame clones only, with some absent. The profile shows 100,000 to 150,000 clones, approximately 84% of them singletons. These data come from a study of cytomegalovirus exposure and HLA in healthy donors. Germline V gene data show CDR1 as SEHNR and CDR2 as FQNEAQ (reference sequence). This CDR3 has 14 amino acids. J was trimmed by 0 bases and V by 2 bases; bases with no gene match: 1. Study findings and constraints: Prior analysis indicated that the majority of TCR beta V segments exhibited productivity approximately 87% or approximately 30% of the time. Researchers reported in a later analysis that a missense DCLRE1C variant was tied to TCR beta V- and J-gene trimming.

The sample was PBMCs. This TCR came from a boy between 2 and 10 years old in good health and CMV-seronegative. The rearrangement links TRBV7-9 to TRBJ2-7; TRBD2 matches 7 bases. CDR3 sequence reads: CASSLSGTSYEQYF. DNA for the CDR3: TGTGCCAGCAGCTTAAGCGGGACCTCCTACGAGCAGTACTTC.